One sample yielded the 13 T cell receptor beta chains listed below, sequenced in a study of T-cell memory formation after mild COVID-19. TCRdb processed the 5' RACE reads anew with MiXCR; each CDR3 protein has one entry. The sample lists around 110,000 distinct CDR3 sequences, around 15% seen once, with 25% to 30% in the top ten. Sequenced sample: PBMCs or a T cell subset sorted from them (not recorded which). These receptors all come from an adult woman who had mild COVID-19 (a few samples of this study predate the infection). Cell type and time point are not known.

The genes are TRBV24-1 and TRBJ2-1; possible D gene TRBD2, 5 bases. Trimming stripped 12 bases from V and 5 bases from J, with 13 bases between. The CDR3 loop spans 12 amino acids. CDR1 KGHDR and CDR2 SFDVKD come from the germline V gene. Here the CDR3 DNA reads TGTGCCGTCTCACCGGGGAACAATGAGCAGTTCTTC. Protein product: CAVSPGNNEQFF.

The chain uses TRBV21-1 and TRBJ1-6; the DNA was not used to check the table's D call, TRBD1. TRBV21-1 is a pseudogene. The CDR3 consists of 13 residues. DNA for the CDR3: TGTGCCAGCAAGACAGTCTATAATTCACCCCTCCACTTT. It encodes CASKTVYNSPLHF.

This clonotype has only a few counts. As DNA, the CDR3 is TGTGCCAGCAGCCCCTTGGGTAGCGGGACGGTCGACGAGCAGTACTTC. Protein: CASSPLGSGTVDEQYF. The chain couples TRBV2 to TRBJ2-7; TRBD2 matches at 8 bases. CDR1 is SNHLY, CDR2 FYNNEI, per germline. V lost 6 bases, J lost 5 bases, and 15 bases stayed unmatched. This CDR3 spans 16 amino acids.

This chain links TRBV18 with TRBJ1-2; 11 bases align to TRBD1. The trim removed 3 bases at V and 6 bases at J, leaving 3 bases unmatched. This CDR3 is built from 14 residues. From germline, CDR1 is KGHSH and CDR2 LQKENI. The CDR3: CASSPGQGANGYTF. As DNA, the CDR3 is TGTGCCAGCTCACCCGGACAGGGGGCGAATGGCTACACCTTC.

V usage is TRBV15 and J usage is TRBJ2-1; 10 nucleotides line up with TRBD1. This CDR3 is 15 amino acids long. Trimming removed 5 bases from V and 2 bases from J; junction bases left unmatched: 3. The germline V gene has CDR1 LNHNV and CDR2 YYDKDF (reference sequence). CDR3 residues: CATSVGTGAYNEQFF. The CDR3 DNA follows: TGTGCCACCAGCGTTGGGACAGGGGCCTACAATGAGCAGTTCTTC.

This clonotype was counted a few times. The rearrangement links TRBV10-3 to TRBJ2-7; TRBD2 is a possible D gene (6 bases). CDR1 ENHRY and CDR2 SYGVKD come from the germline V gene. The CDR3 is 16 residues long. Trimming cost V 3 bases and J 4 bases, with 19 bases left between them. In nucleotides, the CDR3 is TGTGCCATCAGTGATATGGAGGGAATGCGTGTATACGAGCAGTACTTC. Translation: CAISDMEGMRVYEQYF.

This clonotype appeared many times. The gene calls are TRBV7-9 and TRBJ2-7; D not certain. Trimming took off 4 bases at V and 4 bases at J, with 8 bases between the two ends. The germline CDR1 and CDR2 sequences are SEHNR and FQNEAQ (reference sequence). CDR3 size: 12 residues. CDR3 amino acids: CASSYDTYEQYF. Here the CDR3 DNA reads TGTGCCAGCAGCTATGACACGTACGAGCAGTACTTC.

This clonotype was picked up a small number of times. CDR3: CASSLQGVNTEAFF. The CDR3 DNA reads TGTGCCAGCAGTTTACAGGGTGTAAACACTGAAGCTTTCTTT. This sequence joins TRBV27 and TRBJ1-1; tentative D call: TRBD1 (5 bases). From germline, CDR1 is MNHEY and CDR2 SMNVEV (reference sequence). The CDR3 loop spans 14 amino acids. V was pared by 2 bases and J by 2 bases, with 9 bases between.

The chain employs TRBV7-9 and TRBJ1-4, with a possible D match to TRBD1 (5 bases). Trimming took off 6 bases at V and 1 base at J, with 12 bases between the two ends. This CDR3 comprises 15 residues. Germline V gives CDR1 SEHNR, CDR2 FQNEAQ (reference sequence). CDR3 residues: CASRDWQGTNEKLFF. CDR3 DNA sequence: TGTGCCAGCAGAGACTGGCAGGGAACTAATGAAAAACTGTTTTTT. Full variable domain (remainder filled in from reference TRBV7-9 and TRBJ1-4): DTGVSQNPRHKITKRGQNVTFRCDPISEHNRLYWYRQTLGQGPEFLTYFQNEAQLEKSRLLSDRFSAERPKGSFSTLEIQRTEQGDSAMYLCASRDWQGTNEKLFFGSGTQLSVL.

This chain joins TRBV7-8 and TRBJ2-1; the match to TRBD2 covers 8 bases. The CDR3 is made up of 19 amino acids. The V gene's germline CDR1 is SGHVS and CDR2 FQNEAQ. V lost 6 bases and J lost 4; bases outside the gene matches: 20. CDR3 amino acids: CASRTGPPPRAGEYNEQFF. The CDR3 bases are TGTGCCAGCAGGACCGGGCCCCCCCCTCGAGCGGGGGAGTACAATGAGCAGTTCTTC.

This clonotype has a handful of counts. The chain is built from TRBV9 and TRBJ1-1, with TRBD1 identical over 12 bases. Germline CDR1 and CDR2: SGDLS and YYNGEE. This CDR3 is built from 17 residues. V shed 4 bases, J shed 7 bases, and the junction held 14 bases outside the gene matches. In DNA, the CDR3 is TGTGCCAGCAGCCCATTCCGGGACAGGGGGCATATGGGTGAAGCTTTCTTT. Its translation: CASSPFRDRGHMGEAFF. Using reference TRBV9 and TRBJ1-1 for the parts outside the CDR3, the full variable domain is DSGVTQTPKHLITATGQRVTLRCSPRSGDLSVYWYQQSLDQGLQFLIQYYNGEERAKGNILERFSAQQFPDLHSELNLSSLELGDSALYFCASSPFRDRGHMGEAFFGQGTRLTVV.

The table lists this clonotype with a few counts. V and J are TRBV13 and TRBJ2-7; TRBD1 is a possible D gene (6 bases). Germline V gene lookup returns CDR1 PRHDT and CDR2 FYEKMQ (reference sequence). The CDR3 is 15 residues long. V was trimmed by 4 bases and J by 0 bases, leaving 13 bases between them. CDR3 residues: CASSSDRRVSYEQYF. The CDR3 DNA reads as TGTGCCAGCAGCTCGGACAGAAGGGTCTCCTACGAGCAGTACTTC.

This chain uses TRBV20-1 with TRBJ2-7; D remains unclear. CDR1 DFQATT and CDR2 SNEGSKA come from the germline V gene (reference sequence). This CDR3 contains 15 residues. Trimming cost V 0 bases and J 3 bases, with 15 bases left between them. CDR3 in DNA: TGCAGTGCTAGAGATAGGTATGGCAGGCGCTACGAGCAGTACTTC. Its translation is CSARDRYGRRYEQYF.